These 8 T cell receptor beta chains share one sample of origin, sequenced in a study of CD8+ T cells in alopecia areata. Extracted from the samples, RNA was reverse transcribed into cDNA to serve as the sequencing template. Data came from immunoSEQ multiplex PCR; TCRdb stores just in-frame clones and leaves some out. Of fewer than 7,500 clones listed, about 64% are singletons. The investigators collected lesional scalp punch biopsies and peripheral blood from alopecia areata patients. Sequencing used skin, obtained at week 0. The receptors come from a human donor with alopecia areata.

This chain links TRBV6-4 with TRBJ2-3; 14 bases map to TRBD2. Trimming at V came to 0 bases and at J to 4 bases, leaving 0 bases not matched to a gene. Germline values: CDR1 MRHNA, CDR2 SNTAGT. This CDR3 has 16 amino acids. The CDR3 protein is CASSDSTSGGADTQYF. The CDR3 DNA reads TGTGCCAGCAGTGACTCGACTAGCGGGGGGGCAGATACGCAGTATTTT.

The V gene is TRBV4-1, the J gene TRBJ2-7, with TRBD2 matching 12 bases. CDR1 and CDR2 (germline): MGHRA, YSYEKL. After removal of 5 bases from V and 6 bases from J, the junction contained 8 bases not matched to a gene. CDR3 length: 15 residues. CDR3 sequence reads: CASSYGLAGTREQYF. The CDR3 DNA reads TGCGCCAGCAGCTACGGACTAGCGGGAACACGCGAGCAGTACTTC.

The V gene is TRBV7-2, the J gene TRBJ2-7; 9 bases map to TRBD1. The germline V gene encodes CDR1 SGHTA and CDR2 FQGNSA. This CDR3 region has 15 residues. The junction had 10 bases not matched to a gene; V was cut back by 5 bases and J by 5 bases. The CDR3: CASSPRSGQGDEQYF. CDR3 DNA sequence: TGTGCCAGCAGCCCCCGGTCGGGACAGGGTGACGAGCAGTACTTC.

The chain joins TRBV2 to TRBJ2-1; D call uncertain. CDR3 length: 12 residues. V was pared by 7 bases and J by 5 bases, with 9 bases between. Germline loops: CDR1 SNHLY, CDR2 FYNNEI. Here the CDR3 DNA reads TGTGCCAGCATTCGAACGGACAATGAGCAGTTCTTC. Translating gives CASIRTDNEQFF.

This clone is deemed medium-sized. The CDR3 sequence is CASSLGTQFLRAYGYTF. The DNA for the CDR3 is TGTGCCAGCAGCTTAGGGACACAGTTCCTTAGGGCCTATGGCTACACCTTC. This chain connects TRBV7-8 to TRBJ1-2; TRBD1 might be the D (5 bases). Between the trimmed V and J ends, which lost 1 base and 4 bases, there was a span of 19 bases. The CDR3 has 17 amino acids. Per germline, CDR1 SGHVS and CDR2 FQNEAQ.

The chain combines TRBV10-3 with TRBJ1-1; 8 nucleotides match TRBD1. The ends lost 6 bases at V and 11 bases at J; junction bases unmatched: 11. The germline CDR1 and CDR2 sequences are ENHRY and SYGVKD. There are 13 residues in the CDR3. The CDR3: CAIREQGVLGAFF. The DNA for the CDR3 is TGTGCCATCAGGGAACAGGGGGTCCTTGGGGCTTTCTTT.

This clone was picked up a small number of times. The chain recombines TRBV7-2 with TRBJ1-3; D is ambiguous. Trimming shortened V by 2 bases and J by 13 bases, and 12 bases separated the two germline ends. Germline V gene sequence: CDR1 SGHTA, CDR2 FQGNSA. This CDR3 region has 12 residues. The CDR3 here is CASSLQGYKIYF. For the CDR3, the DNA is TGTGCCAGCAGCTTACAAGGGTACAAGATATATTTT.

The chain combines TRBV5-1 with TRBJ2-7; TRBD2 is a possible D gene (5 bases). CDR3 size: 13 residues. Trimming pared 4 bases from V and 0 bases from J, leaving 8 bases between. Per germline, CDR1 SGHRS and CDR2 YFSETQ. The DNA for the CDR3 is TGCGCCAGCAGCGGTCGGGGCTCCTACGAGCAGTACTTC. Encoded protein: CASSGRGSYEQYF.